The present TCR beta chain was sequenced within a study of technical replicates of blood from a handful of donors. Trimming at V came to 4 bases and at J to 5 bases, leaving 8 bases not matched to a gene. Per the germline V gene, CDR1 is MDHEN and CDR2 is SYDVKM. The CDR3 is 15 amino acids. Sequencing used immunoSEQ multiplex PCR; TCRdb keeps in-frame clones, though not all of them. The table has approximately 17,000 clones, approximately 89% seen once; the top ten hold approximately 10%. This clone was recorded once. The TCR originated in a human donor in good health. This rearrangement joins TRBV28 to TRBJ2-5; 9 positions agree with TRBD2. Sequencing was done on a sample of PBMCs. The CDR3 DNA follows: TGTGCCAGCAGTTGGAGTAGCGGGAGAAGGGAGACCCAGTACTTC. Translated: CASSWSSGRRETQYF. The full variable domain, its missing parts supplied by reference TRBV28 and TRBJ2-5, is DVKVTQSSRYLVKRTGEKVFLECVQDMDHENMFWYRQDPGLGLRLIYFSYDVKMKEKGDIPEGYSVSREKKERFSLILESASTNQTSMYLCASSWSSGRRETQYFGPGTRLLVL.